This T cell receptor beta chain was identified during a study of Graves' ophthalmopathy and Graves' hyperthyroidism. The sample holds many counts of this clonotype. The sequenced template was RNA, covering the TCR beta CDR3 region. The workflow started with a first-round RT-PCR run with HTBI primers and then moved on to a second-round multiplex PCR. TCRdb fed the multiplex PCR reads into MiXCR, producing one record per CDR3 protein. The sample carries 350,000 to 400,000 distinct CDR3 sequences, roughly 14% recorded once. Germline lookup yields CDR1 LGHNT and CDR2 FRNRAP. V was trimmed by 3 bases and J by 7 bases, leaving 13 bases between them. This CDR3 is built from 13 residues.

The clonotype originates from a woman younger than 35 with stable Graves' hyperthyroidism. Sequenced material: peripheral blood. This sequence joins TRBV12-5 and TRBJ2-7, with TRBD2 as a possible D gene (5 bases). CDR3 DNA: TGTGCTAGTGGTTTTAACTCGGGGAGAGAGCAGTACTTC. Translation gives CASGFNSGREQYF. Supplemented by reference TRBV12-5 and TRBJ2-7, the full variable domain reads DARVTQTPRHKVTEMGQEVTMRCQPILGHNTVFWYRQTMMQGLELLAYFRNRAPLDDSGMPKDRFSAEMPDATLATLKIQPSEPRDSAVYFCASGFNSGREQYFGPGTRLTVT.